This passage covers 3 T cell receptor beta chains from one sample sequenced in a study of shared clonotypes between healthy human individuals. As defined, naive CD8 cells were CD45RO-negative and positively selected for CCR7, with terminally differentiated effector memory CD45RA+ cells excluded. Method: immunoSEQ multiplex PCR; TCRdb's copy keeps in-frame clones and lacks some. The sample has about 2.1 million clones, roughly 93% seen once. Sequenced sample: naive CD8+ T cells from PBMCs. The receptors shown here come from a man aged 18 to 30 in good health. Some clones in this sample may be carry-over from other donors' samples.

In its sample, this clone was seen once. The rearrangement joins TRBV5-5 to TRBJ2-3; TRBD2 aligns across 8 bases. The CDR3 loop spans 17 amino acids. Germline loops: CDR1 SGHKS, CDR2 YYEKEE (reference sequence). V lost 7 bases and J lost 0; bases outside the gene matches: 13. CDR3 protein: CASVRREAFPSTDTQYF. In nucleotides, the CDR3 is TGTGCCAGCGTGAGGCGGGAGGCCTTTCCTAGCACAGATACGCAGTATTTT.

The rearrangement links TRBV14 to TRBJ2-7; D gene unclear. Per germline, CDR1 SGHDN and CDR2 FVKESK. The V gene lost 0 bases and the J gene lost 5 bases, with 14 bases spanning the gap. The CDR3 extends over 15 amino acids. The CDR3 bases are TGTGCCAGCAGCCAAGACTTTGAAAACCAGGACGAGCAGTACTTC. It is translated as CASSQDFENQDEQYF.

The rearrangement links TRBV28 to TRBJ2-1; 7 bases are a match to TRBD1. The CDR3 totals 14 residues. The ends lost 5 bases at V and 5 bases at J; junction bases unmatched: 6. Germline CDR1 MDHEN, CDR2 SYDVKM. DNA of the CDR3: TGTGCCAGCAGTCCTCTTACAGGGGACAATGAGCAGTTCTTC. It yields the protein CASSPLTGDNEQFF.